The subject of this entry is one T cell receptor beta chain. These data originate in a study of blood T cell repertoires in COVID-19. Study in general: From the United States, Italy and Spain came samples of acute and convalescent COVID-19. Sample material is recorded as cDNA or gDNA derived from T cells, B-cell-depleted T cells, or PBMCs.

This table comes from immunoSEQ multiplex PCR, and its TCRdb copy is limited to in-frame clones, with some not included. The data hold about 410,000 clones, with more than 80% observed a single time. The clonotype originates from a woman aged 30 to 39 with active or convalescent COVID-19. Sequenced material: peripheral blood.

The CDR3 sequence: CASSYSGNEQFF. In DNA, the CDR3 is TGTGCCAGCAGTTACTCCGGCAATGAGCAGTTCTTC. This chain links TRBV6-2 or TRBV6-3 with TRBJ2-1, with D unclear. Between the trimmed V and J ends, which lost 0 bases and 6 bases, there was a span of 3 bases. Germline values: CDR1 MNHEY, CDR2 SVGEGT. This CDR3 has 12 residues.